The clone carrying this T cell receptor (beta chain) was recorded at least ten times. The antigen is unknown. Pregnancy or lactation, uncontrolled infections and other autoimmune diseases were grounds for excluding patients. This entry is derived from a study of Graves' ophthalmopathy and Graves' hyperthyroidism. General observations from the study: Ophthalmopathy cases were distinguished from stable hyperthyroidism by a 13-signature model, reaching around 88% sensitivity and around 81% specificity. Blood also held most thyroid clonotypes expanded above 0.001 frequency.

CDR3 regions of TCR beta were amplified from RNA transcripts. A first-round RT-PCR used HTBI primers, followed by a second-round multiplex PCR. Each CDR3 protein gets one entry after TCRdb re-called the multiplex PCR reads with MiXCR. The sample carries about 660,000 distinct CDR3 sequences, just over 40% recorded once. V was shortened by 6 bases and J by 0 bases, with 8 bases between the two germline ends. The V gene's germline CDR1 is SNHLY and CDR2 FYNNEI. The CDR3 contains 13 residues. The sequencing sample was made of peripheral blood. The chain is built from TRBV2 and TRBJ2-5, with D possibly being TRBD1 (5 bases). This receptor was obtained from an adult man with Graves' ophthalmopathy. CDR3: CASRQAYQETQYF. In DNA, the CDR3 is TGTGCCAGCAGACAGGCGTACCAAGAGACCCAGTACTTC.